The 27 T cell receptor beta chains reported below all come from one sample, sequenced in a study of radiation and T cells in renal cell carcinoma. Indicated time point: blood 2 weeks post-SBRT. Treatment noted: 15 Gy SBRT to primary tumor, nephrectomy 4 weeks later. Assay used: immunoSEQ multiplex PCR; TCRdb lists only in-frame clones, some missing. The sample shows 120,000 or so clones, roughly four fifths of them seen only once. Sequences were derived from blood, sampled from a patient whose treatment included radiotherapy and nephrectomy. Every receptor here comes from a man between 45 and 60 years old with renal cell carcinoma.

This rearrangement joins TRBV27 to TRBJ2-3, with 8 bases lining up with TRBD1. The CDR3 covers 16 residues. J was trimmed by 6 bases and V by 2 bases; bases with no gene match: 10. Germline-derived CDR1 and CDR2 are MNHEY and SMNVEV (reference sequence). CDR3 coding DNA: TGTGCCAGCAGTTTACGACAGGGGACTGGGGGGGATACGCAGTATTTT. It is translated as CASSLRQGTGGDTQYF.

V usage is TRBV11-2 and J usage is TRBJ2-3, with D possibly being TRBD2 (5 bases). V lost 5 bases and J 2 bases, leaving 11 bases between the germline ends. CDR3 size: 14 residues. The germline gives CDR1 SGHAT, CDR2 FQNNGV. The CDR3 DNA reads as TGTGCCAGCAGCACTGAAGGACTCACAGATACGCAGTATTTT. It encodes CASSTEGLTDTQYF.

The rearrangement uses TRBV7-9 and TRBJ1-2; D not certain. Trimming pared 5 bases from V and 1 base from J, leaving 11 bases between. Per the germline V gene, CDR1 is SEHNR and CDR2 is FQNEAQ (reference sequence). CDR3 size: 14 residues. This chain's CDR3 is CASSPTAINYGYTF. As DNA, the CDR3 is TGTGCCAGCAGCCCGACGGCTATTAACTATGGCTACACCTTC.

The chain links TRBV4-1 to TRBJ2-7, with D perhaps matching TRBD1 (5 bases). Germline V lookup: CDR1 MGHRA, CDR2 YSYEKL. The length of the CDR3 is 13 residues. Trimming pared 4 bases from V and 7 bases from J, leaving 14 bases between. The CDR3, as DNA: TGCGCCAGCAGCCTGTCTGACAGAACGGAGCAGTACTTC. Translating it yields CASSLSDRTEQYF.

The CDR3, as DNA: TGTGCCAGCATGAACTACAGGGTTCGGATCTACGAGCAGTACTTC. As protein: CASMNYRVRIYEQYF. The rearrangement links TRBV6-4 to TRBJ2-7, with a weak D call TRBD1 (6 bases). Trimming took off 7 bases at V and 3 bases at J, with 19 bases between the two ends. The germline gives CDR1 MRHNA, CDR2 SNTAGT. CDR3 size: 15 residues.

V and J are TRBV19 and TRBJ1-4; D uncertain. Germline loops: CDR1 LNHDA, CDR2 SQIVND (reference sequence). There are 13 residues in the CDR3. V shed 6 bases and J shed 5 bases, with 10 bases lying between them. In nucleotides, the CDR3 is TGTGCCAGTAGCCCCGGATCCAATGAAAAACTGTTTTTT. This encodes CASSPGSNEKLFF. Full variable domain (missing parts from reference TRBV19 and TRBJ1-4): DGGITQSPKYLFRKEGQNVTLSCEQNLNHDAMYWYRQDPGQGLRLIYYSQIVNDFQKGDIAEGYSVSREKKESFPLTVTSAQKNPTAFYLCASSPGSNEKLFFGSGTQLSVL.

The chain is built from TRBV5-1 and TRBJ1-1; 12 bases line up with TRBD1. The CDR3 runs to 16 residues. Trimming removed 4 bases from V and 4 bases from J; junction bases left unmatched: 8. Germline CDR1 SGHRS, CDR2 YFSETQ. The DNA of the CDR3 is TGCGCCAGCAGCCCAGGGACAGGGGGCGCCGGCACTGAAGCTTTCTTT. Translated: CASSPGTGGAGTEAFF.

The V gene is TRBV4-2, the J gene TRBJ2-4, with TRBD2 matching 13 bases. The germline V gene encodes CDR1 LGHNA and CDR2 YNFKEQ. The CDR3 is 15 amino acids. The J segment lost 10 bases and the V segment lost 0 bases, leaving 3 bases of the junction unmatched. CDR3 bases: TGTGCCAGCAGCCAAGAACTAGCGGGAGGGGCTATTCAGTACTTC. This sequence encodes CASSQELAGGAIQYF.

The CDR3 DNA follows: TGTGCCAGCATTACAGGGGGGAGCCCAAATGAGCAGTTCTTC. This translates into CASITGGSPNEQFF. The chain links TRBV6-6 to TRBJ2-1; 8 bases are a match to TRBD1. The CDR3 covers 14 residues. Germline assignment: CDR1 MNHNY and CDR2 SVGAGI (reference sequence). J gave up 7 bases and V 7 bases, and 9 bases lay outside the gene matches.

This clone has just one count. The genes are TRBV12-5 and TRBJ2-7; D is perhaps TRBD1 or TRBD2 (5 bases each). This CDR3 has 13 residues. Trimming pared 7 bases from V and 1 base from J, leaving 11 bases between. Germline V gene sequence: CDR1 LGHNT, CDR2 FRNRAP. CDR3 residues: CASDRGASYEQYF. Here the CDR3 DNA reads TGTGCTAGTGACCGAGGGGCATCCTACGAGCAGTACTTC.

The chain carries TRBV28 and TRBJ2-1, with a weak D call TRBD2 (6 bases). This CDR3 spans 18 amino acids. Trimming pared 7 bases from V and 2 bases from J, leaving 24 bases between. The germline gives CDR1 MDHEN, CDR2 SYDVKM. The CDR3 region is CASTQAQGAEGTYNEQFF. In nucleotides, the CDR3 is TGTGCCAGCACCCAGGCTCAGGGTGCGGAGGGGACCTACAATGAGCAGTTCTTC. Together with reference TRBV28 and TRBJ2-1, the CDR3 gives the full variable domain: DVKVTQSSRYLVKRTGEKVFLECVQDMDHENMFWYRQDPGLGLRLIYFSYDVKMKEKGDIPEGYSVSREKKERFSLILESASTNQTSMYLCASTQAQGAEGTYNEQFFGPGTRLTVL.

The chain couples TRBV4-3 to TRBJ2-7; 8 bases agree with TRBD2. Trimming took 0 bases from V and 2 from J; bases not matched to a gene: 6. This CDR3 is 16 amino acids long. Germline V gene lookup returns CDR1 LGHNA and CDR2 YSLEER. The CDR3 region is CASSQDRGGPAYEQYF. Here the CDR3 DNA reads TGCGCCAGCAGCCAAGATCGGGGGGGCCCTGCCTACGAGCAGTACTTC.

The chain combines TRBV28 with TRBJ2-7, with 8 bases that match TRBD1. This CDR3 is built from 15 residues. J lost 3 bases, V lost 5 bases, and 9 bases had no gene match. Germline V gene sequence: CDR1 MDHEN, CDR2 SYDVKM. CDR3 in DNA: TGTGCCAGCAGTAGACAGGGGAGGAGCATCTACGAGCAGTACTTC. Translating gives CASSRQGRSIYEQYF.

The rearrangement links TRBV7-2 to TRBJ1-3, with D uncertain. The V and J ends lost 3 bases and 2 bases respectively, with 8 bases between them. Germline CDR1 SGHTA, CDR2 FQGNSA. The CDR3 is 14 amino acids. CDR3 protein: CASSLGQTGNTIYF. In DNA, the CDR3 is TGTGCCAGCAGCTTGGGTCAGACTGGAAACACCATATATTTT.

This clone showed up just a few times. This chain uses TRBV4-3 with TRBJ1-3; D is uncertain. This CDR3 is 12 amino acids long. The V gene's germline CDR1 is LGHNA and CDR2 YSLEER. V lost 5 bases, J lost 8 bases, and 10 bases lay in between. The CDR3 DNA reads TGCGCCAGCAGCTTCAGCGGGGACACCATATATTTT. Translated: CASSFSGDTIYF.

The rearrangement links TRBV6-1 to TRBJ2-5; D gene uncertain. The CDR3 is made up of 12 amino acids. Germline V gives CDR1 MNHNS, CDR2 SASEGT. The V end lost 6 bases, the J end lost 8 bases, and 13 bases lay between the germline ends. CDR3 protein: CASSETQETQYF. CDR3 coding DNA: TGTGCCAGCAGCGAGACTCAGGAAACCCAGTACTTC.

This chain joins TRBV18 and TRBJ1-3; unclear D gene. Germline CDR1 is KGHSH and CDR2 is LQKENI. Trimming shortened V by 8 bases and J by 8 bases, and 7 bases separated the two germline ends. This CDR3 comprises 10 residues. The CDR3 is CASAADTIYF. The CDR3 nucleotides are TGTGCCAGCGCGGCGGACACCATATATTTT.

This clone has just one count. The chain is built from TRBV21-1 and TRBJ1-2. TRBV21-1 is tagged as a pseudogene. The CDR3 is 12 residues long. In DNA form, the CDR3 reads TGTGCCAGCAGCAAAGCAGAATATGGCTACACCTTC. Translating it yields CASSKAEYGYTF.

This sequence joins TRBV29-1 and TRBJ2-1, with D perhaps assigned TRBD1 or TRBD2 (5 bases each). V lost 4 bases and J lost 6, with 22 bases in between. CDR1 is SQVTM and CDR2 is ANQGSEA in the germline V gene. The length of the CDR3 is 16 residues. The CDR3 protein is CSVAGHGASRGNEQFF. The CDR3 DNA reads TGCAGCGTTGCGGGTCACGGGGCTTCCCGGGGCAATGAGCAGTTCTTC.

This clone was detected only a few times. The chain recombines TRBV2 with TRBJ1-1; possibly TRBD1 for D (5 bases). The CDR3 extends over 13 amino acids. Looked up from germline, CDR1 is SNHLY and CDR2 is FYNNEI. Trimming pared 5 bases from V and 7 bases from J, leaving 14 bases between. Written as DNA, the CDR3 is TGTGCCAGCAGTTTATTGGGGGTCCGTGAAGCTTTCTTT. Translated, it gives CASSLLGVREAFF.

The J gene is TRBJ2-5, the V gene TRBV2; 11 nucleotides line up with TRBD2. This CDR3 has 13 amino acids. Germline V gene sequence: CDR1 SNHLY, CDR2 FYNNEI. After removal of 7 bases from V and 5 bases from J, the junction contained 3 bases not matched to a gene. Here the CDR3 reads CASMSSGGETQYF. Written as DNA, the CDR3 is TGTGCCAGCATGTCTAGCGGGGGGGAGACCCAGTACTTC.

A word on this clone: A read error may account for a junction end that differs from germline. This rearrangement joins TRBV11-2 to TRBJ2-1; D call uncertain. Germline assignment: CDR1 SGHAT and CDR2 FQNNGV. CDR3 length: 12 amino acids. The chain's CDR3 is CASSLEYSEQFF. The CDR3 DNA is TGTGCCAGCAGCTTAGAGTACAGTGAGCAGTTCTTC. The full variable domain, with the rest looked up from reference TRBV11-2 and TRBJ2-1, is EAGVAQSPRYKIIEKRQSVAFWCNPISGHATLYWYQQILGQGPKLLIQFQNNGVVDDSQLPKDRFSAERLKGVDSTLKIQPAKLEDSAVYLCASSLEYSEQFFGPGTRLTVL.

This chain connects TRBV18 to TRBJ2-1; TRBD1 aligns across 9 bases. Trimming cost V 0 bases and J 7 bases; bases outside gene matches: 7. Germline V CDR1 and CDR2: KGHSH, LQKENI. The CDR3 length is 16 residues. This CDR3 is CASSPPGQGIANEQFF. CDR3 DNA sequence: TGTGCCAGCTCACCACCCGGACAGGGGATAGCAAATGAGCAGTTCTTC.

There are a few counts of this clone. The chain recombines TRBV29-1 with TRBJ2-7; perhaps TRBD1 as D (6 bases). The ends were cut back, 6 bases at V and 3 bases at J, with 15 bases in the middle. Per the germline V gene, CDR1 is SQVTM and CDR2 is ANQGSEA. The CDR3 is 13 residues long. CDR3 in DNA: TGCAGCGTGCACGGTGGACAGATCTACGAGCAGTACTTC. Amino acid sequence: CSVHGGQIYEQYF.

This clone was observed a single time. CDR3 nucleotide sequence: TGTGCCAGCAGCTTACAACAGGGGCCGAACGAGCAGTACTTC. Translation gives CASSLQQGPNEQYF. The V call is TRBV7-9, the J call TRBJ2-7; 7 nucleotides agree with TRBD1. Germline V gene data show CDR1 as SEHNR and CDR2 as FQNEAQ (reference sequence). The J segment lost 5 bases and the V segment lost 2 bases, leaving 6 bases of the junction unmatched. The CDR3 runs to 14 residues.

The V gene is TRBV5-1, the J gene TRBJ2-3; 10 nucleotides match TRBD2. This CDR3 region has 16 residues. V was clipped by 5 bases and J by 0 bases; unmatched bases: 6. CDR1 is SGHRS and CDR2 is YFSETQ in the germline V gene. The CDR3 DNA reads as TGCGCCAGCAGGATTGGACTAGCGGCTAGCACAGATACGCAGTATTTT. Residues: CASRIGLAASTDTQYF.

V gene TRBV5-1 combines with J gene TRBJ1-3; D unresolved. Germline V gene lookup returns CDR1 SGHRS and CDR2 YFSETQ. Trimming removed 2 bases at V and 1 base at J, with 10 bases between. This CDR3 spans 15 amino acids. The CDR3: CASSFGGMSGNTIYF. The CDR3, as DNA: TGCGCCAGCAGCTTTGGAGGCATGTCTGGAAACACCATATATTTT.